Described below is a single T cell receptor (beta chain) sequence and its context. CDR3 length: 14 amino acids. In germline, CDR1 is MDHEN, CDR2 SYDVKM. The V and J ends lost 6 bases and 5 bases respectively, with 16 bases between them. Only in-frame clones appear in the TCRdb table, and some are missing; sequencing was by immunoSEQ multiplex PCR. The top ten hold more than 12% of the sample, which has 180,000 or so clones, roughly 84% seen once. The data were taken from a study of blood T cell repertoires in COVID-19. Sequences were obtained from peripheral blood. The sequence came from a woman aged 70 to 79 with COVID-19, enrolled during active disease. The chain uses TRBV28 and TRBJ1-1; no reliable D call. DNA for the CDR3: TGTGCCAGCAGAACACCGGGAGGCGGAACTGAAGCTTTCTTT. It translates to CASRTPGGGTEAFF.